This T cell receptor (beta chain) was identified during a study of blood T cell repertoires in COVID-19. As for the study in general: From the United States, Italy and Spain came samples of acute and convalescent COVID-19. From T cells, B-cell-depleted T cells, or PBMCs came the material, which was cDNA or gDNA.

Germline V lookup: CDR1 SGHAT, CDR2 FQNNGV. Trimming pared 5 bases from V and 12 bases from J, leaving 16 bases between. The CDR3 has 12 amino acids. Original analysis: From reference gene primer amplification, estimates of nucleated cell counts were derived. Sequencing used immunoSEQ multiplex PCR; TCRdb keeps in-frame clones, though not all of them. V and J calls and clone size come straight from that table; D and trimming were deduced from the DNA. The sample yields 150,000 or so clones, 75% to 90% seen once. This clonotype was obtained from a human donor in a cohort sampled during active COVID-19. The material sequenced was peripheral blood. V and J are TRBV11-2 and TRBJ1-1; D uncertain. Here the CDR3 reads CASSPGGDATFF. The CDR3 nucleotides read TGTGCCAGCAGCCCCGGCGGGGATGCGACTTTCTTT.